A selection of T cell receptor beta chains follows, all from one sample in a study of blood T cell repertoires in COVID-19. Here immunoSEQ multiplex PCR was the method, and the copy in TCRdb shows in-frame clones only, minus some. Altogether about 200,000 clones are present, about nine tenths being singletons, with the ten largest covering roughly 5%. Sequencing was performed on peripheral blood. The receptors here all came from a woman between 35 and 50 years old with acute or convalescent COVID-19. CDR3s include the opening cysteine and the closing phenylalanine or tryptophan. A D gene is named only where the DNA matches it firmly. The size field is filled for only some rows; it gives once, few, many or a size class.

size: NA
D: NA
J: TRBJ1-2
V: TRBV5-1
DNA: TGCGCCAGCAGCTTTTCGGCTGGGGGCGCACCTAACTATGGCTACACCTTC
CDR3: CASSFSAGGAPNYGYTF

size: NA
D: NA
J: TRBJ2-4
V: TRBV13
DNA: TGTGCCAGCAGCCCAGAAACCTCCGCCGGGGGAAACATTCAGTACTTC
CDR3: CASSPETSAGGNIQYF

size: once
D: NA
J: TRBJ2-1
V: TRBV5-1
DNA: TGCGCCAGCAGCACAGATTCTTACAATGAGCAGTTCTTC
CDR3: CASSTDSYNEQFF

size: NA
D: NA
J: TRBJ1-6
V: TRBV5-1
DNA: TGCGCCAGCAGCGTGGGACAAGCAGGTTCACCCCTCCACTTT
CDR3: CASSVGQAGSPLHF

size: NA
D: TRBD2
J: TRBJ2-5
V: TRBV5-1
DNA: TGCGCCAGCAGCAGAGGGACTAGCGGGGGGGCCGTGGAGACCCAGTACTTC
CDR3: CASSRGTSGGAVETQYF

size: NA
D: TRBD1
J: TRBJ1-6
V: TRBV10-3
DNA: TGTGCCATCAGTGCCGGGACAGGGGGTTCACCCCTCCACTTT
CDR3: CAISAGTGGSPLHF

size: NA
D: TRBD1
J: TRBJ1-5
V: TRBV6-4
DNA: TGTGCCAGCAGTGACTCGGGCCACAGGGGGCCTGATAGCAATCAGCCCCAGCATTTT
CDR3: CASSDSGHRGPDSNQPQHF

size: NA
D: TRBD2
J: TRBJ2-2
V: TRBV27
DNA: TGTGCCAGCAGCCCCATAGCGGGGGGTGGTACCGGGGAGCTGTTTTTT
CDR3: CASSPIAGGGTGELFF

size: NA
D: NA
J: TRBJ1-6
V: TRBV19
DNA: TGTGCCAGTAGCCCCGAGGCGGCCTATAATTCACCCCTCCACTTT
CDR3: CASSPEAAYNSPLHF

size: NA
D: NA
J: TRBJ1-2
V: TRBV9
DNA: TGTGCCAGCAGCGCTTCGGACAGTAACTATGGCTACACCTTC
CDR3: CASSASDSNYGYTF

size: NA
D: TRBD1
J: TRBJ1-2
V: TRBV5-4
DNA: TGTGCCAGCAGGCGACAGGGAGCCTATGGCTACACCTTC
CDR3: CASRRQGAYGYTF

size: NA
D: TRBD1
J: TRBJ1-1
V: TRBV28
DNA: TGTGCCAGCAGTGACACGGACAGGAAGAACACTGAAGCTTTCTTT
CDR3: CASSDTDRKNTEAFF

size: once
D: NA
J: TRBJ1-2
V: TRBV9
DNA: TGTGCCAGCAGCGTAGACGGGAACTATGGCTACACCTTC
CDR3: CASSVDGNYGYTF

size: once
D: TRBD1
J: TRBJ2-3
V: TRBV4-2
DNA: TGTGCCAGCAGCCAAGACGGTGTGGGACAGGAGGCAGATACGCAGTATTTT
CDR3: CASSQDGVGQEADTQYF

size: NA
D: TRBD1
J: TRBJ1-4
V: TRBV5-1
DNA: TGCGCCAGCAGCCCATTCCCGGGACAGCCAAATGAAAAACTGTTTTTT
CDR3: CASSPFPGQPNEKLFF

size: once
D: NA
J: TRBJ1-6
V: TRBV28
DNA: TGTGCCAGCAGGCCAGGCCTGGGCGCACCCCTCCACTTT
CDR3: CASRPGLGAPLHF

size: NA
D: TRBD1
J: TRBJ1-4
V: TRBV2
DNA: TGTGCCAGCGGAACAGGGGGCCGGCCGGGGGAAAAACTGTTTTTT
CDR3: CASGTGGRPGEKLFF

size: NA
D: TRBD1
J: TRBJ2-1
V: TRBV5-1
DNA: TGCGCCAGCAGCCAGGGACAGGCACATGAGCAGTTCTTC
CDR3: CASSQGQAHEQFF

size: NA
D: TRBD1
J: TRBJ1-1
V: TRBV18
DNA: TGTGCCAGCTCACAACAGGACAGGGAAGTCTTCTTT
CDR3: CASSQQDREVFF

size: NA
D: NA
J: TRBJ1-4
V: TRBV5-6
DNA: TGTGCCAGCAGCGGCGGGTCGAAACTGTTTTTT
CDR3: CASSGGSKLFF

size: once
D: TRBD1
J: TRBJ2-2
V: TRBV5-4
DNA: TGTGCCAGCAGCGTTGGGACAGGGGGCACCGGGGAGCTGTTTTTT
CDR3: CASSVGTGGTGELFF

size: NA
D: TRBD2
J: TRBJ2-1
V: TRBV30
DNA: TGTGCCTGCCGAGGGGCAGCGGGGGGGCACAATGAGCAGTTCTTC
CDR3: CACRGAAGGHNEQFF

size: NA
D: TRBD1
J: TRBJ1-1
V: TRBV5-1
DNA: TGCGCCAGCAGCACTGGGACAGTTAACACTGAAGCTTTCTTT
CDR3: CASSTGTVNTEAFF

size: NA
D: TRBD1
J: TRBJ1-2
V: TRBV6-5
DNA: TGTGCCAGCACTCCCGGACAGGGTGGAGGCTACACCTTC
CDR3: CASTPGQGGGYTF

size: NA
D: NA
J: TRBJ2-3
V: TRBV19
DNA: TGTGCCAGTAGACGGACAGCTAGCACAGATACGCAGTATTTT
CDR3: CASRRTASTDTQYF

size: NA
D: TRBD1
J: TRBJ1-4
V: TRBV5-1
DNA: TGCGCCAGCAGCTTGGGGACAGGGCACGAAAAACTGTTTTTT
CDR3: CASSLGTGHEKLFF

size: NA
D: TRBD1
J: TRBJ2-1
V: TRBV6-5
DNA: TGTGCCAGCAGTTACAGGTGGGACAGGTCTCCTTATGGGCAGTTCTTC
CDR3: CASSYRWDRSPYGQFF

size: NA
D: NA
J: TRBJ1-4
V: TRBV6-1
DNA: TGTGCCAGCAGTGACGGAGGGGAAAAACTGTTTTTT
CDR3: CASSDGGEKLFF

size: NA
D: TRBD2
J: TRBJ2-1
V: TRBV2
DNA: TGTGCCAGCAGTCAGGGACTAGCGGGGGGTAACGATGAGCAGTTCTTC
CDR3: CASSQGLAGGNDEQFF

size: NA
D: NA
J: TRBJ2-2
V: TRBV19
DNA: TGTGCCAGTAGTCCGGGGGAGAACACCGGGGAGCTGTTTTTT
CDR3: CASSPGENTGELFF

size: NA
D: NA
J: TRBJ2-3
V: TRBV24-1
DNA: TGTGCCACCAGTGATTTGCAGGGAACTAGCACAGATACGCAGTATTTT
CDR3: CATSDLQGTSTDTQYF

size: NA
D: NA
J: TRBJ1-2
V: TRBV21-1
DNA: TGTGCCAGCCCCCAGCGAAGGACAGCCCGCTACACCTTC
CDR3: CASPQRRTARYTF

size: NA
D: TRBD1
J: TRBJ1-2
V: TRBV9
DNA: TGTGCCAGCAGCGTAGACGATGGGACAGCCTATGGCTACACCTTC
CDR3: CASSVDDGTAYGYTF

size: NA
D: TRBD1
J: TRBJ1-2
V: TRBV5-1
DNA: TGCGCCAGCAGCTTAGACAGGGCTGGCTACACCTTC
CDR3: CASSLDRAGYTF

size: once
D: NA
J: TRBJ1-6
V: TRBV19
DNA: TGTGCCAGTAGTATAGACGCCTGGGGAGAACCTAATTCACCCCTCCACTTT
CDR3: CASSIDAWGEPNSPLHF

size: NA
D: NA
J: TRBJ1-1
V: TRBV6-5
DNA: TGTGCCAGCAGTTTTGTCGCCGGGACTGAAGCTTTCTTT
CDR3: CASSFVAGTEAFF

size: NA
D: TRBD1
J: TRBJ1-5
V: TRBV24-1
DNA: TGTGCCACCAGGGACAGGGTCAATCAGCCCCAGCATTTT
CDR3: CATRDRVNQPQHF